The clone carrying this TCR beta chain occurred many times. Its antigen is unidentified. This entry belongs to a study of T cells in Graves' hyperthyroidism and ophthalmopathy. Findings and caveats of the study: Most thyroid clonotypes that were expanded above 0.001 also turned up in blood.

Amplification of TCR beta CDR3 regions was performed using RNA transcripts as template. The HTBI set primed first-round TCR CDR3 RT-PCR. TCRdb reprocessed the multiplex PCR reads via MiXCR and lists one record per CDR3 protein. The data hold hundreds of thousands of distinct CDR3 sequences, with about 14% observed a single time. In the ophthalmopathy cohort, Clinical Activity Score was at least 3, NOSPECS grade at least 4, and duration under 3 months. Patients having uncontrolled infection, another autoimmune disease, pregnancy or lactation were not included. Isolation of PBMCs was performed on about 10 ml fresh peripheral blood. The V gene's germline CDR1 is SGHAT and CDR2 FQNNGV. V shed 3 bases and J 2 bases; nucleotides not matched to a gene: 9. CDR3 length: 16 amino acids.

The chain has TRBV11-2 and TRBJ2-5; TRBD2 aligns across 7 bases. The TCR sequence derives from a man younger than 30 with Graves' ophthalmopathy. The source material was blood. The CDR3 spells CASSFEASGTQETQYF. Written as DNA, the CDR3 is TGTGCCAGCAGCTTCGAGGCTAGCGGAACACAAGAGACCCAGTACTTC. The variable domain in full, completed from reference TRBV11-2 and TRBJ2-5, reads EAGVAQSPRYKIIEKRQSVAFWCNPISGHATLYWYQQILGQGPKLLIQFQNNGVVDDSQLPKDRFSAERLKGVDSTLKIQPAKLEDSAVYLCASSFEASGTQETQYFGPGTRLLVL.